This entry features one TCR beta chain sequence. What it recognizes is unknown. Of the isolated RNA, all was reverse transcribed, and so the sequenced material was expressed TCRB transcripts. Profiling relied on immunoSEQ multiplex PCR, and the TCRdb table lists in-frame clones only, not all of them. The sample holds 300,000 to 400,000 clones, approximately 8.2% seen once. Purities in excess of 95% were seen in all sorted populations. CDR1 and CDR2 (germline): KGHSH, LQKENI. The CDR3 contains 15 residues. V dropped 3 bases and J dropped 1; count of bases not matched to a gene: 4. The data were obtained in a study of beta chain features in type 1 diabetes. Whole-study results and caveats: Within each of all four CD4+ subsets, Type 1 diabetes patients had TCRB CDR3s that were moderately but significantly shorter.

The chain couples TRBV18 to TRBJ2-3; TRBD2 aligns across 7 bases. This clonotype was obtained from a woman in her late teens or twenties in good health. Sequenced: central memory CD4+ T cells from blood. The CDR3 DNA follows: TGTGCCAGCTCACCTGGACTAGTCGGCACAGATACGCAGTATTTT. It translates to CASSPGLVGTDTQYF.